This record covers a single TCR beta chain. These data belong to a study of blood T cell repertoires in COVID-19. Study information: From the United States, Italy and Spain came samples of acute and convalescent COVID-19. Nucleic acid was either cDNA or gDNA, and it came from T cells, B-cell-depleted T cells, or PBMCs.

Original processing notes: Amplification with reference gene primers provided the estimates of nucleated cell counts. The table came from immunoSEQ multiplex PCR; TCRdb's copy has only in-frame clones and leaves some out. V and J calls and clone size are those listed in that table; D and trimming were worked out from the DNA. The table records 280,000 or so clones, approximately 83% of them present only once. Per the germline V gene, CDR1 is SGHAT and CDR2 is FQNNGV. Trimming took off 5 bases at V and 2 bases at J, with 10 bases between the two ends. This CDR3 has 15 amino acids. The sequencing input was peripheral blood. The V gene is TRBV11-2, the J gene TRBJ2-6; maybe TRBD1 (6 bases). This TCR came from a woman younger than 45 who had recovered from COVID-19. CDR3 in amino acids: CASSTPGAGANVLTF. The CDR3 bases are TGTGCCAGCAGCACCCCAGGGGCTGGGGCCAACGTCCTGACTTTC.